The rows below give T cell receptor beta chains drawn from one sample of a study of T cell responses to AZD1222 COVID-19 vaccine. Sequencing used immunoSEQ multiplex PCR; TCRdb keeps in-frame clones, though not all of them. The profile shows about 94,000 clones, over 75% of them singletons. Source: peripheral blood, taken 28 days after the second AZD1222 dose. The receptor set was obtained from an adult who received the AZD1222 COVID-19 vaccine. CDR3s include the opening cysteine and the closing phenylalanine or tryptophan. A D gene is named only where the DNA matches it firmly. A clone size is listed for some rows: how often the clone was seen (once, few, many), or a class if it is expanded.

j_call: TRBJ1-4; v_call: TRBV3-1/TRBV3-2; d_call: -; clone_size: -; cdr3_nt: TGTGCCAGCAGCCAAGATTACGGGCAAACTAATGAAAAACTGTTTTTT; cdr3_aa: CASSQDYGQTNEKLFF
j_call: TRBJ1-6; v_call: TRBV19; d_call: -; clone_size: -; cdr3_nt: TGTGCCAGTAGTATAGATGGGGTTCGTAATTCACCCCTCCACTTT; cdr3_aa: CASSIDGVRNSPLHF
j_call: TRBJ1-5; v_call: TRBV2; d_call: -; clone_size: once; cdr3_nt: TGTGCCAGCAGTGGGCTGGGACATCAGCCCCAGCATTTT; cdr3_aa: CASSGLGHQPQHF
j_call: TRBJ2-5; v_call: TRBV12-5; d_call: -; clone_size: -; cdr3_nt: TGTGCTAGTGGCCACGGTGGTAGGGGCCAAGAGACCCAGTACTTC; cdr3_aa: CASGHGGRGQETQYF
j_call: TRBJ2-7; v_call: TRBV7-9; d_call: -; clone_size: -; cdr3_nt: TGTGCCAGCAGCGAGAGAGGGGGGAGGGAAGAGCAGTACTTC; cdr3_aa: CASSERGGREEQYF
j_call: TRBJ2-7; v_call: TRBV12-2; d_call: -; clone_size: -; cdr3_nt: TGTGCAAGTCGCTTACCTGATACTGCTTCCTACGAGCAGTACTTC; cdr3_aa: CASRLPDTASYEQYF
j_call: TRBJ2-4; v_call: TRBV3-1/TRBV3-2; d_call: -; clone_size: -; cdr3_nt: TGTGCCAGCAGCCAAGATTTTGGGGTTGGCAAAAACATTCAGTACTTC; cdr3_aa: CASSQDFGVGKNIQYF
j_call: TRBJ1-4; v_call: TRBV7-9; d_call: -; clone_size: -; cdr3_nt: TGTGCCAGCAGCTCAGAGGGTCGAACTAATGAAAAACTGTTTTTT; cdr3_aa: CASSSEGRTNEKLFF
j_call: TRBJ1-6; v_call: TRBV6-5; d_call: TRBD1; clone_size: -; cdr3_nt: TGTGCCAGCAGTCACAGGGGCTCCTATAATTCACCCCTCCACTTT; cdr3_aa: CASSHRGSYNSPLHF
j_call: TRBJ2-7; v_call: TRBV6-6; d_call: TRBD1; clone_size: -; cdr3_nt: TGTGCCAGCAGTTACCCGGGACAGGGAAAATACGAGCAGTACTTC; cdr3_aa: CASSYPGQGKYEQYF
j_call: TRBJ1-5; v_call: TRBV18; d_call: TRBD1; clone_size: -; cdr3_nt: TGTGCCAGCTCACCCGATCTGGACAGGGGTCAGCCCCAGCATTTT; cdr3_aa: CASSPDLDRGQPQHF
j_call: TRBJ2-3; v_call: TRBV3-1/TRBV3-2; d_call: -; clone_size: -; cdr3_nt: TGTGCCAGCAGCCAAGACGAACCCGAAGGAGTAGATAGCACAGATACGCAGTATTTT; cdr3_aa: CASSQDEPEGVDSTDTQYF
j_call: TRBJ1-1; v_call: TRBV3-1/TRBV3-2; d_call: TRBD1; clone_size: -; cdr3_nt: TGTGCCAGCAGCCGCGGACAGGGTTTGAGCACTGAAGCTTTCTTT; cdr3_aa: CASSRGQGLSTEAFF
j_call: TRBJ2-1; v_call: TRBV19; d_call: TRBD1; clone_size: -; cdr3_nt: TGTGCCAGTAGTACGGGGACAGCATACAATGAGCAGTTCTTC; cdr3_aa: CASSTGTAYNEQFF
j_call: TRBJ1-2; v_call: TRBV11-3; d_call: -; clone_size: -; cdr3_nt: TGTGCCAGCAGCCCCCCGGGGCGGTACTATGGCTACACCTTC; cdr3_aa: CASSPPGRYYGYTF
j_call: TRBJ1-5; v_call: TRBV4-1; d_call: -; clone_size: -; cdr3_nt: TGCGCCAGCAGCCAAACAGGGACTAGCAATCAGCCCCAGCATTTT; cdr3_aa: CASSQTGTSNQPQHF
j_call: TRBJ1-1; v_call: TRBV19; d_call: TRBD1; clone_size: -; cdr3_nt: TGTGCCAGTAGTATAGATCTAACAGGGGCGTGGGGTGAAGCTTTCTTT; cdr3_aa: CASSIDLTGAWGEAFF
j_call: TRBJ2-3; v_call: TRBV9; d_call: -; clone_size: -; cdr3_nt: TGTGCCAGCAGCGCTTCCGGGGGCACAGATACGCAGTATTTT; cdr3_aa: CASSASGGTDTQYF
j_call: TRBJ2-3; v_call: TRBV9; d_call: -; clone_size: -; cdr3_nt: TGTGCCAGCAGCGGGGGTACAGATACGCAGTATTTT; cdr3_aa: CASSGGTDTQYF
j_call: TRBJ2-1; v_call: TRBV28; d_call: TRBD2; clone_size: few; cdr3_nt: TGTGCCAGCAGTCCTACTCCGGGACTAGCGGGAGTCGAGCAGTTCTTC; cdr3_aa: CASSPTPGLAGVEQFF
j_call: TRBJ2-1; v_call: TRBV4-1; d_call: -; clone_size: -; cdr3_nt: TGCGCCAGCAGCCAAGATAGGCTAGGCGACAATGAGCAGTTCTTC; cdr3_aa: CASSQDRLGDNEQFF
j_call: TRBJ2-5; v_call: TRBV12-3/TRBV12-4; d_call: -; clone_size: -; cdr3_nt: TGTGCCAGCAGTCCGAAAGAGACCCAGTACTTC; cdr3_aa: CASSPKETQYF